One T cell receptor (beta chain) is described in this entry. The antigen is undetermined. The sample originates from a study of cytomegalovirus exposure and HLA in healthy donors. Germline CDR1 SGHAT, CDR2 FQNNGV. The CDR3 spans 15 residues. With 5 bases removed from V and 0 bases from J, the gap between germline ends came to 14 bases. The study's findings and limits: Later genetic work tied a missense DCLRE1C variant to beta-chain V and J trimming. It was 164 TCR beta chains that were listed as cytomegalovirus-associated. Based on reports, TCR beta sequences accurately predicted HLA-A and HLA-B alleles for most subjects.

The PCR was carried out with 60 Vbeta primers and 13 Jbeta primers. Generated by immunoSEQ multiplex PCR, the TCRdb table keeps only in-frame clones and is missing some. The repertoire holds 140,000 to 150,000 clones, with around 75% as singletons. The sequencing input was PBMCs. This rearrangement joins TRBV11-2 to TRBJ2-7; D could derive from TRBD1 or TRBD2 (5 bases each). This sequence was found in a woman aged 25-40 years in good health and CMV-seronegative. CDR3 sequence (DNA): TGTGCCAGCAGCCTAGGGGTAGCGACCTCCTACGAGCAGTACTTC. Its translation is CASSLGVATSYEQYF.